The 8 T cell receptor beta chains reported below all come from one sample, sequenced in a study of PD-1 blockade in classical Hodgkin lymphoma. Generated by immunoSEQ multiplex PCR, the TCRdb table keeps only in-frame clones and is missing some. The repertoire holds some 58,000 clones, roughly nine tenths seen once, with about a tenth in the top ten. Time point reported: cycle 4 day 1 (C4D1), after five to seven weeks of nivolumab. Every patient was affected by relapse after autologous stem cell transplantation, while exposure to brentuximab vedotin was not uniform. The sequencing here drew on peripheral blood mononuclear cells (PBMCs), taken before the fourth cycle of nivolumab. These receptors all stem from a human donor with classical Hodgkin lymphoma.

The gene calls are TRBV11-2 and TRBJ2-5; TRBD2 matches at 7 bases. Looked up from germline, CDR1 is SGHAT and CDR2 is FQNNGV. The CDR3 covers 15 residues. Trimming removed 2 bases from V and 2 bases from J; junction bases left unmatched: 5. CDR3: CASSLQWGGQETQYF. The DNA of the CDR3 is TGTGCCAGCAGCTTACAATGGGGGGGTCAAGAGACCCAGTACTTC.

The chain has TRBV5-6 and TRBJ2-2, with D unclear. This CDR3 contains 12 residues. Per germline, CDR1 SGHDT and CDR2 YYEEEE. Trimming took 0 bases from V and 13 from J, leaving 10 bases between them. In DNA, the CDR3 is TGTGCCAGCAGCTTGGTTGGCAGCCCGCTGTTTTTT. It yields the protein CASSLVGSPLFF.

The chain is built from TRBV2 and TRBJ1-5; 7 positions agree with TRBD1. Germline V lookup: CDR1 SNHLY, CDR2 FYNNEI. CDR3 length equals 17 residues. With 3 bases clipped from V and 0 bases from J, the junction kept 8 bases outside the gene matches. This CDR3 is CASSDGGRGFSNQPQHF. CDR3 DNA sequence: TGTGCCAGCAGTGACGGTGGCAGGGGGTTTAGCAATCAGCCCCAGCATTTT.

The chain recombines TRBV30 with TRBJ1-6; TRBD1 aligns across 7 bases. The V gene end was trimmed by 2 bases and the J gene end by 7 bases; junction bases not matched to a gene: 5. Looked up from germline, CDR1 is GTSNPN and CDR2 is SVGIG (reference sequence). The CDR3 runs 14 residues. CDR3 region: CAWSREGANSPLHF. The CDR3 DNA reads TGTGCCTGGAGTAGAGAGGGGGCGAATTCACCCCTCCACTTT. Full variable domain (remainder filled in from reference TRBV30 and TRBJ1-6): SQTIHQWPATLVQPVGSPLSLECTVEGTSNPNLYWYRQAAGRGLQLLFYSVGIGQISSEVPQNLSASRPQDRQFILSSKKLLLSDSGFYLCAWSREGANSPLHFGNGTRLTVT.

This chain connects TRBV5-1 to TRBJ2-3; 8 nucleotides agree with TRBD2. Germline CDR1 and CDR2: SGHRS and YFSETQ. Losses at the gene ends were 1 base for V and 10 bases for J; bases not matched to a gene: 11. The CDR3 totals 15 residues. The CDR3 protein is CASSLTLAEKVSQYF. CDR3 DNA: TGCGCCAGCAGCTTGACACTAGCGGAGAAAGTATCGCAGTATTTT.

CDR3 sequence: CASSPVLAELLTDTQYF. CDR3 nucleotide sequence: TGTGCCAGCAGCCCCGTCTTAGCGGAATTGCTCACAGATACGCAGTATTTT. V and J are TRBV4-2 and TRBJ2-3; weak D call: TRBD2 (6 bases). Germline CDR1 and CDR2: LGHNA and YNFKEQ. The length of the CDR3 is 17 residues. V lost 4 bases, J lost 2 bases, and 19 bases lay in between.

The V call is TRBV5-4, the J call TRBJ1-2; D is perhaps TRBD1 (5 bases). Trimming removed 4 bases at V and 1 base at J, with 11 bases between. Germline-derived CDR1 and CDR2 are SGHNT and YYREEE (reference sequence). This CDR3 region has 14 residues. The CDR3 is CASSQTTVNYGYTF. CDR3 sequence (DNA): TGTGCCAGCAGCCAAACGACAGTTAACTATGGCTACACCTTC.

The V gene is TRBV19, the J gene TRBJ2-5; 14 nucleotides line up with TRBD2. The CDR3 contains 16 residues. V was pared by 5 bases and J by 4 bases, with 6 bases of the junction left unmatched. The V gene's germline CDR1 is LNHDA and CDR2 SQIVND (reference sequence). The CDR3 DNA is TGTGCCAGTAGTCTCGGGACTAGCGGGGGCGGAGAGACCCAGTACTTC. The encoded protein is CASSLGTSGGGETQYF.